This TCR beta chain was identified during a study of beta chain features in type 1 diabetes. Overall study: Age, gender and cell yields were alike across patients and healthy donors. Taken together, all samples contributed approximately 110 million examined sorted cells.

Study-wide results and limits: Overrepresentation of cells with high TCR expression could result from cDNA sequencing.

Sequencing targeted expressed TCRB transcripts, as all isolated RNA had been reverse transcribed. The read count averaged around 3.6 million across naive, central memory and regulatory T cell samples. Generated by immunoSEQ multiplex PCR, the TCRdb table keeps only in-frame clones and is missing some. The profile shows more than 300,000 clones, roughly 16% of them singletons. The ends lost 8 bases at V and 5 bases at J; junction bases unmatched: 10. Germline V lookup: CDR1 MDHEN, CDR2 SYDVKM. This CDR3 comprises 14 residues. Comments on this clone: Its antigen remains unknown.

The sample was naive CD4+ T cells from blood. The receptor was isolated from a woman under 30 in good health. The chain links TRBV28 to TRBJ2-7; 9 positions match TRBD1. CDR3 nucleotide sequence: TGTGCCAGCTGGGACAGGGAGCCCCTCCACGAGCAGTACTTC. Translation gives CASWDREPLHEQYF.